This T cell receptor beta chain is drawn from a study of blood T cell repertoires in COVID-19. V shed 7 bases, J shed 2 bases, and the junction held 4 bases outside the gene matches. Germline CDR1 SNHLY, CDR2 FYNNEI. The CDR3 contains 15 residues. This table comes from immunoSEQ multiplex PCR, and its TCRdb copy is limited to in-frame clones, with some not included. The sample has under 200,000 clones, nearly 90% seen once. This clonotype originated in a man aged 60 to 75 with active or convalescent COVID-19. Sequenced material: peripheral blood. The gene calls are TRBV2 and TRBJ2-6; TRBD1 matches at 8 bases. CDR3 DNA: TGTGCCAGCAAGCAGGGGGCGGCTGGGGCCAACGTCCTGACTTTC. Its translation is CASKQGAAGANVLTF.